A selection of T cell receptor beta chains follows, all from one sample in a study of metastatic and nonmetastatic thyroid tumors. TCRdb re-called clones from the PCR reads using MiXCR. The sample lists about 4,300 clones; roughly a third were seen once. Input material: adjacent normal tissue. The source is a female donor with papillary thyroid cancer or a benign thyroid nodule (not recorded which). Some clones in this sample may be carry-over from other donors' samples. CDR3s include the opening cysteine and the closing phenylalanine or tryptophan. Fields, in order: J gene, D gene, clone size, V gene, CDR3 protein, CDR3 DNA. A D gene is named only where the DNA matches it firmly. Size values are once, few and many counts, or a class for expanded clones, and some rows have none.

>TRBJ2-5|TRBD2|-|TRBV25-1
CASSSPREERETQYF
TGTGCCAGCAGTTCCCCCCGGGAGGAGCGAGAGACCCAGTACTTC
>TRBJ2-1|-|few|TRBV28
CASSFGRGRSYNEQFF
TGTGCCAGCAGTTTCGGGCGTGGGAGGTCCTACAATGAGCAGTTCTTC
>TRBJ2-7|-|few|TRBV2
CASSDGALVEQYF
TGTGCCAGCAGTGACGGTGCGCTTGTCGAGCAGTACTTC
>TRBJ2-1|TRBD2|-|TRBV25-1
CASRQAGGDHEQFF
TGTGCCAGCCGGCAGGCGGGAGGGGACCATGAGCAGTTCTTC
>TRBJ2-5|-|large|TRBV20-1
CSARDWREISQETQYF
TGCAGTGCTAGAGATTGGAGGGAGATTTCCCAAGAGACCCAGTACTTC
>TRBJ2-7|TRBD1|-|TRBV20-1
CSASDRVGDEQYF
TGCAGTGCTTCAGACAGGGTCGGGGACGAGCAGTACTTC
>TRBJ2-2|-|-|TRBV6-1
CASSDFGGNTGELFF
TGTGCCAGCAGTGACTTCGGGGGGAACACCGGGGAGCTGTTTTTT
>TRBJ2-6|-|-|TRBV20-1
CSAFQGSGANVLTF
TGCAGTGCTTTCCAGGGGTCTGGGGCCAACGTCCTGACTTTC
>TRBJ2-1|-|-|TRBV20-1
CSARTSDTGSGFNEQFF
TGCAGTGCTCGCACGAGTGATACAGGGTCCGGGTTCAATGAGCAGTTCTTC
>TRBJ1-5|-|few|TRBV29-1
CGAGGEGGGNQPQHF
TGCGGTGCTGGGGGGGAGGGTGGGGGCAATCAGCCCCAGCATTTT
>TRBJ1-5|-|-|TRBV27
CASSLLGVSTQPQHF
TGTGCCAGCAGTTTATTAGGAGTCTCAACTCAGCCCCAGCATTTT
>TRBJ1-4|-|medium-sized|TRBV19
CASSIDWGEKLFF
TGTGCCAGTAGTATTGATTGGGGAGAAAAACTGTTTTTT
>TRBJ2-7|-|-|TRBV7-2
CASSPSGGQSYEQYF
TGTGCCAGCAGCCCCTCTGGCGGACAAAGCTACGAGCAGTACTTC